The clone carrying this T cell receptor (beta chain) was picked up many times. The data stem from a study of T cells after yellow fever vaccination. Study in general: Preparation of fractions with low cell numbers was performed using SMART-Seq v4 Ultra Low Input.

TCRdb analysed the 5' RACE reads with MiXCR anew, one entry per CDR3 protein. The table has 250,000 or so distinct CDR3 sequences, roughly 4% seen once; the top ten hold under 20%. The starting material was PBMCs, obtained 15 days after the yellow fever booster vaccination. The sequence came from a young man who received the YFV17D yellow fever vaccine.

CDR3 loop: CASTSAAGYGYTF. Written as DNA, the CDR3 is TGTGCCAGCACTTCCGCCGCCGGCTATGGCTACACCTTC. The rearrangement uses TRBV12-3 or TRBV12-4 and TRBJ1-2; D unclear. The ends were cut back, 7 bases at V and 4 bases at J, with 13 bases in the middle. There are 13 residues in the CDR3.